This T cell receptor (beta chain) was found in a study of T cell responses to AZD1222 COVID-19 vaccine. The CDR3 runs 12 residues. TCRdb's copy holds only in-frame clones and misses some; the assay was immunoSEQ multiplex PCR. The profile shows approximately 140,000 clones, 89% of them singletons. Sample: peripheral blood, taken on day 0 of AZD1222 vaccination. The J gene is TRBJ1-5, the V gene TRBV21-1. TRBV21-1 is tagged as a pseudogene. The receptor was isolated from an adult in good health. CDR3 sequence reads: CASSKVCQPQHF. The CDR3 region has the DNA TGTGCCAGCAGCAAAGTGTGTCAGCCCCAGCATTTT.